The clone carrying this T cell receptor (beta chain) was seen a single time. What it binds is unknown. This sample is drawn from a study of shared clonotypes between healthy human individuals. Looking at the study overall: CD4 naive cells filled three plates per donor, CD4 memory three, CD8 naive two and CD8 memory one. Study-level findings and limits: Specimens sampled were limited to blood, with tissue repertoires likely differing.

TCRdb's copy holds only in-frame clones and misses some; the assay was immunoSEQ multiplex PCR. The sample has under 2.5 million clones; 92% are singletons. Sequencing used naive CD4+ T cells from PBMCs. Subset of the sample: CD45RA+ positively selected. The clonotype comes from a man aged 18 to 35 in good health. Some clones in this sample may be carry-over from other donors' samples.

CDR3 amino acids: CASSFGTGLEAFF. CDR3 nucleotides: TGCGCCAGCAGCTTCGGGACAGGTCTTGAAGCTTTCTTT. This chain joins TRBV5-1 and TRBJ1-1; TRBD1 matches at 8 bases. With 2 bases clipped from V and 7 bases from J, the junction kept 4 bases outside the gene matches. This CDR3 has 13 residues. Per germline, CDR1 SGHRS and CDR2 YFSETQ.